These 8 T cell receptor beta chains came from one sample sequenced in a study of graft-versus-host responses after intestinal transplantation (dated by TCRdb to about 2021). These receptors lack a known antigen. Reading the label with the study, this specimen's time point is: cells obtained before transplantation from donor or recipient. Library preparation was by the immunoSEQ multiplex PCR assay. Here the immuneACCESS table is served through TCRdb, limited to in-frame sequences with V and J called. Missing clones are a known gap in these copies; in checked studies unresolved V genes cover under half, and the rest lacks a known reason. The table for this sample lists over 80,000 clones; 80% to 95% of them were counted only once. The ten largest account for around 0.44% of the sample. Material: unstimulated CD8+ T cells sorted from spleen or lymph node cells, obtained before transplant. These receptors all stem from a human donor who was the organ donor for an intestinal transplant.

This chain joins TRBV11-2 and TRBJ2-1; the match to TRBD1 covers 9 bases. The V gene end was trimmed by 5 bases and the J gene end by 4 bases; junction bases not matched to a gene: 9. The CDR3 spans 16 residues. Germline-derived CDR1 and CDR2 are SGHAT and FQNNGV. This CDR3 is CASSPQQGARYNEQFF. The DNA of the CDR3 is TGTGCCAGCAGCCCTCAACAGGGGGCGCGATACAATGAGCAGTTCTTC.

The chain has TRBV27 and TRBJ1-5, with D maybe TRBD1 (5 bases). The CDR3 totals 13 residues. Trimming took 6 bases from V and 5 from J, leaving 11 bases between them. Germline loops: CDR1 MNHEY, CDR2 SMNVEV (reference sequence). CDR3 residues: CASRLAGHQPQHF. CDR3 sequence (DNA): TGTGCCAGCAGGTTGGCGGGACATCAGCCCCAGCATTTT.

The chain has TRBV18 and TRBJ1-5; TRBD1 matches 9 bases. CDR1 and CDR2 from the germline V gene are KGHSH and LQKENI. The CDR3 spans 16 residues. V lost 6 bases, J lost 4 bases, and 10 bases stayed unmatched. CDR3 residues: CASSPGGDRVNQPQHF. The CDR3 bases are TGTGCCAGCTCCCCGGGCGGGGACAGGGTTAATCAGCCCCAGCATTTT.

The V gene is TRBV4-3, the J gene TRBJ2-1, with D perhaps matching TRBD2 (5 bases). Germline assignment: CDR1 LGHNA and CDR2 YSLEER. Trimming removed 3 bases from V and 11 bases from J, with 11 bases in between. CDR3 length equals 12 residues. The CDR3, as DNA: TGCGCCAGCAGCCAGGGGATCGGGAAGCAGTTCTTC. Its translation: CASSQGIGKQFF.

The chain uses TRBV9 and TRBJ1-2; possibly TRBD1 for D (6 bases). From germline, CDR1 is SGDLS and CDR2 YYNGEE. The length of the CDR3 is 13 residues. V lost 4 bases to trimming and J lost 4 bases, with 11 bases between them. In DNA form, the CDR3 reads TGTGCCAGCAGCACCGGACAGCGCTATGGCTACACCTTC. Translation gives CASSTGQRYGYTF.

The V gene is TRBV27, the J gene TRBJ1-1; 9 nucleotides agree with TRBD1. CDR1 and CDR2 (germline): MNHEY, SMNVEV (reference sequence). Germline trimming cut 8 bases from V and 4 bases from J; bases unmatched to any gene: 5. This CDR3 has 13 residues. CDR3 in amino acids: CASAGQGSTEAFF. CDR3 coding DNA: TGTGCCAGCGCCGGACAGGGGAGCACTGAAGCTTTCTTT.

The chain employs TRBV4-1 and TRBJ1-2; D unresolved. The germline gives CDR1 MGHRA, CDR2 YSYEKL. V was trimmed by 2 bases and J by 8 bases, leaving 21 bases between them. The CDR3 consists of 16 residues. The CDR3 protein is CASSQTGVRALPGYTF. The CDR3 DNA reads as TGCGCCAGCAGCCAAACTGGTGTGCGGGCCCTTCCGGGCTACACCTTC.

The CDR3 spells CATLQGSKQFF. The CDR3 coding sequence is TGTGCCACCCTACAGGGAAGTAAGCAGTTCTTC. The rearrangement links TRBV27 to TRBJ2-1; D may be TRBD1 (6 bases). Germline CDR1 and CDR2: MNHEY and SMNVEV (reference sequence). Between the trimmed V and J ends, which lost 10 bases and 11 bases, there was a span of 15 bases. The CDR3 has 11 amino acids.